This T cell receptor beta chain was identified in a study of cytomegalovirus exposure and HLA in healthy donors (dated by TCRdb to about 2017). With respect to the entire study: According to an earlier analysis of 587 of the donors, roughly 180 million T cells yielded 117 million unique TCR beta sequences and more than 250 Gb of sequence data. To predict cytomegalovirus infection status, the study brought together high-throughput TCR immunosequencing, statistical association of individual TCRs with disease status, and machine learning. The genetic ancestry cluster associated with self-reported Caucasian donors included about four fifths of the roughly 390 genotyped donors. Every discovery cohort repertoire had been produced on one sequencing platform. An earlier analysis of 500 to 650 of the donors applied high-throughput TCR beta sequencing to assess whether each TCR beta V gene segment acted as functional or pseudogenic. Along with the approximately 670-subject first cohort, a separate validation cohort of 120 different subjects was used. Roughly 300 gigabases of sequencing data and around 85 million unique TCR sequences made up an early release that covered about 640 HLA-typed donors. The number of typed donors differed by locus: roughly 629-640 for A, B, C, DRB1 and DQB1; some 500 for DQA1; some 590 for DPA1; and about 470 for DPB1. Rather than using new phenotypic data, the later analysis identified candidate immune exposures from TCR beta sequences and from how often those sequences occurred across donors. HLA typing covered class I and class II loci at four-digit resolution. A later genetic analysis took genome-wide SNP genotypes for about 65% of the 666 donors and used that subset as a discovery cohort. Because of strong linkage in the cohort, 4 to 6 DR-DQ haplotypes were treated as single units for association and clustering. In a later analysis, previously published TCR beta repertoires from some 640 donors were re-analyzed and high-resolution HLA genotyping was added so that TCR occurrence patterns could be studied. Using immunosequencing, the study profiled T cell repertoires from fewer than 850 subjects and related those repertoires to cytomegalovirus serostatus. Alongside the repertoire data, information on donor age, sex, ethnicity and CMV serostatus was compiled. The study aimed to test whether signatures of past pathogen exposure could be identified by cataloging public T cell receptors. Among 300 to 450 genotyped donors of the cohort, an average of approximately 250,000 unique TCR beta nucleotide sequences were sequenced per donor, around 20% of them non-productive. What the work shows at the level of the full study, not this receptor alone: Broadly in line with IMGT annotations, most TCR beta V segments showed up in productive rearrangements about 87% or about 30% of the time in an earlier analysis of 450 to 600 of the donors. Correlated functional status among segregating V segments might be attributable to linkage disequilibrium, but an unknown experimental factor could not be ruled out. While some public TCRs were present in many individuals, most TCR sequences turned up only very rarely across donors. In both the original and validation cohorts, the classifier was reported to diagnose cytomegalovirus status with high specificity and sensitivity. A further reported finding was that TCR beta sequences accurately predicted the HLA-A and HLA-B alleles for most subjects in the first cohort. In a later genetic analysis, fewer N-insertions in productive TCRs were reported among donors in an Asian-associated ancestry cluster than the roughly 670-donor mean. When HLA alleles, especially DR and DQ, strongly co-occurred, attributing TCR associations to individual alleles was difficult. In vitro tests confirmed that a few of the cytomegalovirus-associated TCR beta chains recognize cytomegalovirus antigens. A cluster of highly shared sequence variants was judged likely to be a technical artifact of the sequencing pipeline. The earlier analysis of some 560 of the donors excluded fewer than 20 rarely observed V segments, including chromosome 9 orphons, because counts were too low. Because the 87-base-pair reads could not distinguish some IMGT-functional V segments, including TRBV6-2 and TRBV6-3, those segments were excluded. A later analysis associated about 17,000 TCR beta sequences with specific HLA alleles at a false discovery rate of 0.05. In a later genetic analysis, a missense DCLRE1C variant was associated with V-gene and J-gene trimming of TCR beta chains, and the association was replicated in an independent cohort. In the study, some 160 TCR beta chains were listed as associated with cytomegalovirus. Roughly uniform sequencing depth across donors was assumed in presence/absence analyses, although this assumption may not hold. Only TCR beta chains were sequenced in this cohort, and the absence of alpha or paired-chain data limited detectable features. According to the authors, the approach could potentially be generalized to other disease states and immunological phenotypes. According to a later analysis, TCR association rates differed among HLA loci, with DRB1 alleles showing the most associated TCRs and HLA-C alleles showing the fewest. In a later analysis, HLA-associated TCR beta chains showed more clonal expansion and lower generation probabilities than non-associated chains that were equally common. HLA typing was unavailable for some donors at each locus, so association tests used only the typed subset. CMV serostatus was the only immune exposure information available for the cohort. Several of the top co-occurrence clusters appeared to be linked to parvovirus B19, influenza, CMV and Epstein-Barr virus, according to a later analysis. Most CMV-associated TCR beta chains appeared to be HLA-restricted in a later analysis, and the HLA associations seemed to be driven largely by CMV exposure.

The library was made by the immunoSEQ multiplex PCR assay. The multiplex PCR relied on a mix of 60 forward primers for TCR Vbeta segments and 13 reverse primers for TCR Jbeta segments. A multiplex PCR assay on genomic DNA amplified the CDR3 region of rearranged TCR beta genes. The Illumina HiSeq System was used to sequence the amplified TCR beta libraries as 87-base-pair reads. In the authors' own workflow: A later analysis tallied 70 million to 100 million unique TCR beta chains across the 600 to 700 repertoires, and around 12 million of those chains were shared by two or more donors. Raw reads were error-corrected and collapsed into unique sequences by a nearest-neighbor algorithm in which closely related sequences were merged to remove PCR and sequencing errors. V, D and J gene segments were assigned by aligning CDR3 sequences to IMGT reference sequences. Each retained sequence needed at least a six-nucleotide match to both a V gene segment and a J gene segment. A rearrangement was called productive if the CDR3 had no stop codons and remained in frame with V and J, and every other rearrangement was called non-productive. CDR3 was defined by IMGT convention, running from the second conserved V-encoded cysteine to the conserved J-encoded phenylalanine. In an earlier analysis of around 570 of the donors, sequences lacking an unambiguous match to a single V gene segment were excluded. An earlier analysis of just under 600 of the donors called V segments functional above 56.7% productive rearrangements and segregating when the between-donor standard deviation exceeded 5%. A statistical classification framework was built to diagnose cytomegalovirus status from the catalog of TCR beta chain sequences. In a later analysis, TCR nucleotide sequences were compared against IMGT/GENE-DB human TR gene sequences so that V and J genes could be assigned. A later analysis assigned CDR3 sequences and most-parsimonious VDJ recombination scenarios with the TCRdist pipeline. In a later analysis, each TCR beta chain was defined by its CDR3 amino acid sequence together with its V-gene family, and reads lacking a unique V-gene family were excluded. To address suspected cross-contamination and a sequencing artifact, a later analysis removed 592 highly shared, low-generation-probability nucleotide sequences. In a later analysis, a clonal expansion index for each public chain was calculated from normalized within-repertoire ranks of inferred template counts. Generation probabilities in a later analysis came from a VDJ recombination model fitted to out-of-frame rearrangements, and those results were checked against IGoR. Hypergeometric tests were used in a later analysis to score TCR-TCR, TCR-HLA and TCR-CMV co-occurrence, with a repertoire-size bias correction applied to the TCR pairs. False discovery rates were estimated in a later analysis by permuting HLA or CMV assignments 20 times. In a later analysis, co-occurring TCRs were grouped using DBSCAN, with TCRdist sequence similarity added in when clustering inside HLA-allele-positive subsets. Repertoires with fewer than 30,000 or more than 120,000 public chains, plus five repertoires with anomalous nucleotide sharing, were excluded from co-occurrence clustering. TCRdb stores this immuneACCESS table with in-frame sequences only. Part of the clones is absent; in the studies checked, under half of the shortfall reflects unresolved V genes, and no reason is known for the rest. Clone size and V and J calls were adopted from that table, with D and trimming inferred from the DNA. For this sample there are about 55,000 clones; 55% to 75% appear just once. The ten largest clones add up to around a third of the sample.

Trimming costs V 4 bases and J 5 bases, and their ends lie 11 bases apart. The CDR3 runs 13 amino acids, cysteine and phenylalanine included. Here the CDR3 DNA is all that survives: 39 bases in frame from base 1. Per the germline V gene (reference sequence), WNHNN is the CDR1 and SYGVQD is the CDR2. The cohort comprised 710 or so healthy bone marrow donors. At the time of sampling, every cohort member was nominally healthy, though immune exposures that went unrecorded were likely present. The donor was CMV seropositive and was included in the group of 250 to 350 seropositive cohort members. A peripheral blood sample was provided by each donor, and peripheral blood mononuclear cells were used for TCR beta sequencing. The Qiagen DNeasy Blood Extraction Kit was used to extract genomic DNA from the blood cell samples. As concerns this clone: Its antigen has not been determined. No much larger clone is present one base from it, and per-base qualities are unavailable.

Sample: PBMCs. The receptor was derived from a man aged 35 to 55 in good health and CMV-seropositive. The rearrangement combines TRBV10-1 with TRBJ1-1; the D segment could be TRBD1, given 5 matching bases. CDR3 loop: CASSGQGTTEAFF. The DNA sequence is TGCGCCAGCAGTGGTCAGGGTACGACTGAAGCTTTCTTT.